The TCR beta chain described here comes from a study of blood T cell repertoires in COVID-19. How the authors handled the data: The assay estimated nucleated cells by amplifying reference gene primers. Method: immunoSEQ multiplex PCR; TCRdb's copy keeps in-frame clones and lacks some. V, J and clone size derive from that table, while D and trimming were established from the DNA sequence. The sample includes almost 85,000 clones, around 89% of them seen just once. The TCR was taken from a woman aged 45-60 years with acute COVID-19. Sample: PBMCs or T cells enriched from blood (not recorded which).

The CDR3 reads CASSSPSGRIYEQYF. DNA of the CDR3: TGTGCCAGCAGCTCCCCTAGCGGGAGAATCTACGAGCAGTACTTC. The J gene is TRBJ2-7, the V gene TRBV7-2; 10 nucleotides line up with TRBD2. The junction had 6 bases not matched to a gene; V was cut back by 4 bases and J by 3 bases. The CDR3 totals 15 residues. Germline values: CDR1 SGHTA, CDR2 FQGNSA. Using reference TRBV7-2 and TRBJ2-7 for the parts outside the CDR3, the full variable domain is GAGVSQSPSNKVTEKGKDVELRCDPISGHTALYWYRQSLGQGLEFLIYFQGNSAPDKSGLPSDRFSAERTGGSVSTLTIQRTQQEDSAVYLCASSSPSGRIYEQYFGPGTRLTVT.